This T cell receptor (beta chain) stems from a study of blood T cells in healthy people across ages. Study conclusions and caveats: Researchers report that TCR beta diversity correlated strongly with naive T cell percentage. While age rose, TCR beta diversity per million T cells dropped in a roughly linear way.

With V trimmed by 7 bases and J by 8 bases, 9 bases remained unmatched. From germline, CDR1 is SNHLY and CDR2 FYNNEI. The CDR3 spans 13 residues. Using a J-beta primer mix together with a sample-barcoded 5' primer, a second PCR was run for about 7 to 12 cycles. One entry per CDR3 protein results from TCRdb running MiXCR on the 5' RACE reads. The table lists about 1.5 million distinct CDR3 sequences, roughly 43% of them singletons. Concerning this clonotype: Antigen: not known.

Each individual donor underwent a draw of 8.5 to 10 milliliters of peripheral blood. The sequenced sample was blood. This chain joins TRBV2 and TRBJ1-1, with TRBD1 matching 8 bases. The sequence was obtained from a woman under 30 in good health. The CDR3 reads CASIPTGGREAFF. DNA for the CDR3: TGTGCCAGCATCCCAACAGGGGGGAGGGAAGCTTTCTTT.